The 4 T cell receptor beta chains below all came from one sample that was sequenced in a study of control samples from healthy donors and cancer patients (TCRdb year 2020). The library relied on the immunoSEQ multiplex PCR assay. TCRdb provides this immuneACCESS table in a form limited to in-frame rearrangements. Some clones are lacking; in checked studies, under half of them reflect an unresolved V gene, and why the rest are absent is not known. This sample holds approximately 81,000 clones; 90% to 95% were observed only once. The top ten clones comprise about 5% of the sample. Source material: blood. These receptors were taken from a woman younger than 35 in good health.

This chain joins TRBV6-4 and TRBJ2-3; 7 bases match TRBD2. CDR3 length: 14 residues. V lost 6 bases and J lost 3; bases outside the gene matches: 6. Germline V gene lookup returns CDR1 MRHNA and CDR2 SNTAGT. This chain's CDR3 is CASSEGGPTDTQYF. In nucleotides, the CDR3 is TGTGCCAGCAGCGAGGGAGGGCCGACAGATACGCAGTATTTT.

The rearrangement links TRBV9 to TRBJ1-2, with 12 bases matching TRBD1. CDR1 SGDLS and CDR2 YYNGEE come from the germline V gene. The CDR3 extends over 16 amino acids. V lost 2 bases, J lost 4 bases, and 6 bases stayed unmatched. CDR3 residues: CASSVGTGGLLYGYTF. The CDR3 DNA reads as TGTGCCAGCAGCGTTGGGACAGGGGGCCTCCTCTATGGCTACACCTTC.

This clone has more than one count but fewer than ten. The chain joins TRBV7-2 to TRBJ2-1, with D unresolved. This CDR3 has 13 amino acids. Germline CDR1 is SGHTA and CDR2 is FQGNSA. The V gene lost 1 base and the J gene lost 6 bases, with 7 bases spanning the gap. The CDR3, as DNA: TGTGCCAGCAGCTTAGGCCACGGCAATGAGCAGTTCTTC. Translating gives CASSLGHGNEQFF.

The CDR3 bases are TGTGCCAGCCTAAGGACAGGGGCGGGCAATGAGCAGTTCTTC. Encoded protein: CASLRTGAGNEQFF. The V gene is TRBV2, the J gene TRBJ2-1, with 9 bases fitting TRBD1. Germline-derived CDR1 and CDR2 are SNHLY and FYNNEI. This CDR3 has 14 amino acids. The V gene end was trimmed by 8 bases and the J gene end by 6 bases; junction bases not matched to a gene: 8. The full variable domain, in which reference TRBV2 and TRBJ2-1 provide the parts outside the CDR3, is EPEVTQTPSHQVTQMGQEVILRCVPISNHLYFYWYRQILGQKVEFLVSFYNNEISEKSEIFDDQFSVERPDGSNFTLKIRSTKLEDSAMYFCASLRTGAGNEQFFGPGTRLTVL.